Included here is one TCR beta chain sequence, with context. The antigen is undetermined. The data derive from a study of T-cell memory formation after mild COVID-19. The overall study: Largely, TCR clusters stayed within a single donor. Notes on the study in general: Most CD4+ clones that shrank were in CM and EM, while CD8+ ones turned up in EMRA. Clones contracting over day 15 to 85 were CD4/CD8 balanced, with later expanders leaning CD4+. Memory from before infection featured some responding clones, which suggests cross-reactive memory joined.

The CDR3 extends over 14 amino acids. After removal of 0 bases from V and 9 bases from J, the junction contained 10 bases not matched to a gene. Germline V gene lookup returns CDR1 DFQATT and CDR2 SNEGSKA (reference sequence). A single record per CDR3 protein comes from TCRdb applying MiXCR to the 5' RACE reads. The sample lists fewer than 400,000 distinct CDR3 sequences; about a sixth were seen once. The chain links TRBV20-1 to TRBJ2-7; 8 bases match TRBD1. The clonotype was recovered from a man younger than 30 who had mild COVID-19 (a few samples of this study predate the infection). Cell type and time point are not known. The sequenced material came from PBMCs or a T cell subset sorted from them (not recorded which). CDR3 bases: TGCAGTGCTAGAGATTCAGGGGGCCCTATCCCGCAGTACTTC. This codes for CSARDSGGPIPQYF.